This T cell receptor (beta chain) was profiled in a study of vaccination and CD4 T cells after COVID-19. About the study: Convalescent participants consisted of six males and four females, two being Hispanic. Study-level results: The cohort comprised relatively few convalescent patients, and no early post-infection timepoints were analyzed.

This CDR3 has 13 amino acids. Trimming left V 0 bases short and J 8 bases short, with 8 bases between. Germline CDR1 and CDR2: SEHNR and FQNEAQ (reference sequence). Treatment denoted: roughly 10-day PBMC culture with coronavirus spike peptide pools or control peptides (ViraFEST assay). Oncomine TCR Beta short-read sequencing was applied to DNA from cultured CD4+ T cells. It was cultured CD4+ T cells from which genomic DNA was extracted. TCRdb reprocessed the PCR reads with MiXCR, giving one entry per CDR3 protein. The table includes roughly 8,200 distinct CDR3 sequences, about half detected once. This clonotype was found once. No antigen is known for it.

V is TRBV7-9 and J is TRBJ2-1; D uncertain. The source of this sequence is a human donor who had recovered from COVID-19. The sample consisted of CD4+ T cells from blood, cultured in vitro. CDR3 amino acids: CASSLASFHEQFF. In DNA form, the CDR3 reads TGTGCCAGCAGCTTAGCTAGCTTCCATGAGCAGTTCTTC.